The 25 T cell receptor beta chains below all came from one sample that was sequenced in a study of T-cell reconstitution after alpha-beta-depleted transplantation in children. Construction of the TCRbeta library involved unique molecular identifiers. TCRdb recomputed calls from the PCR reads with MiXCR, one row per CDR3 protein. The data contain a few hundred thousand distinct CDR3 sequences, 9.7% of them seen just once; the ten biggest clones take up approximately 5%. The source was PBMCs from the stem cell graft donor, collected from the stem cell graft. Receptors originate from a human donor who donated a stem cell graft to a child with SCID.

V is TRBV12-3 or TRBV12-4 and J is TRBJ2-2; 10 nucleotides agree with TRBD1. V shed 11 bases and J 1 base; nucleotides not matched to a gene: 10. The CDR3 extends over 16 amino acids. CDR3: CAAGPGQGLNTGELFF. The CDR3 DNA sequence: TGTGCCGCCGGACCGGGACAGGGGCTGAACACCGGGGAGCTGTTTTTT.

The J gene is TRBJ1-1, the V gene TRBV19; the match to TRBD1 covers 7 bases. Germline V gene data show CDR1 as LNHDA and CDR2 as SQIVND (reference sequence). This CDR3 is 13 amino acids long. Trimming cost V 5 bases and J 5 bases; bases outside gene matches: 5. CDR3 sequence reads: CASSAQGLTEAFF. The DNA of the CDR3 is TGTGCCAGTAGTGCACAGGGGCTTACTGAAGCTTTCTTT.

In its sample, this clonotype was seen many times. V and J are TRBV5-1 and TRBJ1-1; unclear D gene. Germline V CDR1 and CDR2: SGHRS, YFSETQ. V lost 5 bases to trimming and J lost 0 bases, with 14 bases between them. This CDR3 is 15 amino acids long. Written as DNA, the CDR3 is TGCGCCAGCAGATTTAACGACTTCATGAACACTGAAGCTTTCTTT. Protein: CASRFNDFMNTEAFF.

This clonotype was detected ten times or more. The CDR3 DNA follows: TGTGCCAGCAGCCAAACCCGTTCCTACGAGCAGTACTTC. This codes for CASSQTRSYEQYF. The chain combines TRBV4-2 with TRBJ2-7; no reliable D call. Germline CDR1 and CDR2: LGHNA and YNFKEQ. The CDR3 runs 13 residues. Deletions cut 2 bases from V and 1 base from J, with 6 bases between.

This clonotype was picked up many times. J is TRBJ1-1 and V is TRBV7-9; D is unresolved. V gave up 4 bases and J gave up 0 bases, with 12 bases separating them. The germline CDR1 and CDR2 sequences are SEHNR and FQNEAQ (reference sequence). This CDR3 has 15 amino acids. CDR3 region: CASSSFRRLNTEAFF. In nucleotides, the CDR3 is TGTGCCAGCAGCTCCTTTCGAAGGTTGAACACTGAAGCTTTCTTT.

This clonotype showed up many times. This sequence joins TRBV9 and TRBJ1-4; D not resolved. The CDR3 has 15 amino acids. CDR1 and CDR2 (germline): SGDLS, YYNGEE. The germline V and J ends were trimmed by 3 bases and 0 bases, with 9 bases remaining between them. The chain's CDR3 is CASSAQLATNEKLFF. As DNA, the CDR3 is TGTGCCAGCAGCGCACAGCTTGCAACTAATGAAAAACTGTTTTTT.

This clonotype was found many times. This chain joins TRBV10-2 and TRBJ2-3; TRBD2 matches 13 bases. With 7 bases clipped from V and 6 bases from J, the junction kept 7 bases outside the gene matches. CDR1 and CDR2 (germline): WSHSY, SAAADI. The CDR3 runs 15 residues. The CDR3 nucleotides read TGCGCCAGCATTCAGACTAGCGGGGGGTCCGATACGCAGTATTTT. Protein: CASIQTSGGSDTQYF.

This clonotype occurred many times. This sequence joins TRBV10-3 and TRBJ2-7; D may be TRBD1 (6 bases). The V end was cut by 0 bases, the J end by 1 base, with 13 bases between. This CDR3 comprises 16 residues. In germline, CDR1 is ENHRY, CDR2 SYGVKD. CDR3 loop: CAISESGTIVSYEQYF. The CDR3 nucleotides are TGTGCCATCAGTGAGTCCGGGACAATAGTATCCTACGAGCAGTACTTC.

This clonotype was detected ten times or more. The genes are TRBV5-5 and TRBJ2-2; D not certain. The ends were cut back, 4 bases at V and 10 bases at J, with 14 bases in the middle. This CDR3 contains 13 residues. Germline V lookup: CDR1 SGHKS, CDR2 YYEKEE (reference sequence). The CDR3 nucleotides are TGTGCCAGCAGCCAGGCTGTACAGCCGGAGCTGTTTTTT. Residues: CASSQAVQPELFF. Drawing the rest from reference TRBV5-5 and TRBJ2-2, the complete variable domain is DAGVTQSPTHLIKTRGQQVTLRCSPISGHKSVSWYQQVLGQGPQFIFQYYEKEERGRGNFPDRFSARQFPNYSSELNVNALLLGDSALYLCASSQAVQPELFFGEGSRLTVL.

In its sample, this clonotype was seen many times. The V gene is TRBV6-5, the J gene TRBJ2-7; TRBD1 aligns across 9 bases. CDR1 is MNHEY, CDR2 SVGAGI, per germline. The length of the CDR3 is 16 residues. Trimming cost V 1 base and J 4 bases; bases outside gene matches: 8. Written as DNA, the CDR3 is TGTGCCAGCAGTTACTTAAACAGGGGGCGGCCTTACGAGCAGTACTTC. This translates into CASSYLNRGRPYEQYF.

Ten or more counts support this clonotype. The rearrangement uses TRBV7-2 and TRBJ1-5; TRBD1 aligns across 8 bases. In germline, CDR1 is SGHTA, CDR2 FQGNSA. This CDR3 region has 15 residues. The V and J ends lost 3 bases and 6 bases, in that order; junction bases with no gene match: 7. DNA of the CDR3: TGTGCCAGCAGCTTGGACAGGGCCAGAGGTCAGCCCCAGCATTTT. Protein: CASSLDRARGQPQHF.

The table lists this clonotype with many counts. The chain couples TRBV11-1 to TRBJ1-1; 7 nucleotides match TRBD1. V shed 3 bases and J 8 bases; nucleotides not matched to a gene: 12. There are 15 residues in the CDR3. Germline V gene data show CDR1 as SGHAT and CDR2 as FQDESV (reference sequence). CDR3 in amino acids: CASSFRQGAYFEAFF. The DNA of the CDR3 is TGTGCCAGCAGCTTCCGACAGGGCGCATATTTCGAAGCTTTCTTT.

This clonotype was recorded at least ten times. The J gene is TRBJ1-1, the V gene TRBV27; D unclear. V was clipped by 6 bases and J by 1 base, with 9 bases between them. Germline V lookup: CDR1 MNHEY, CDR2 SMNVEV (reference sequence). This CDR3 has 13 amino acids. This CDR3 is CASSARTNTEAFF. In DNA form, the CDR3 reads TGTGCCAGCAGCGCCAGGACGAACACTGAAGCTTTCTTT.

This clonotype occurred many times. The rearrangement links TRBV20-1 to TRBJ1-2, with D possibly matching TRBD1 (6 bases). The V gene lost 0 bases and the J gene lost 8 bases, with 16 bases spanning the gap. From germline, CDR1 is DFQATT and CDR2 SNEGSKA (reference sequence). The CDR3 runs 14 residues. CDR3 sequence (DNA): TGCAGTGCTAGAGATCTTAAGGGGGGGGTGGGCTACACCTTC. Its translation is CSARDLKGGVGYTF.

The table lists this clonotype with many counts. This chain connects TRBV20-1 to TRBJ2-3; D unclear. The ends were cut back, 6 bases at V and 2 bases at J, with 6 bases in the middle. The CDR3 runs 11 residues. Germline V gene sequence: CDR1 DFQATT, CDR2 SNEGSKA (reference sequence). The CDR3, as DNA: TGCAGTGCAATCTACACAGATACGCAGTATTTT. Amino acid sequence: CSAIYTDTQYF.

This clonotype was detected only a few times. This may be a read error: a much more frequent sequence differs by one nucleotide. The chain is built from TRBV20-1 and TRBJ1-2; weak D call: TRBD1 (5 bases). The CDR3 runs to 14 residues. Germline V gene data show CDR1 as DFQATT and CDR2 as SNEGSKA (reference sequence). CDR3 coding DNA: TGCAGTGCCCCGGGGGGGAGGTCTGGCTATGGCGACACCTTC. Translating it yields CSAPGGRSGYGDTF.

This sequence joins TRBV12-3 or TRBV12-4 and TRBJ1-2; D is undetermined. The CDR3 runs 13 residues. V dropped 3 bases and J dropped 7 bases, with 12 bases sitting between them. The CDR3 reads CASSLTRRGGYTF. The CDR3 DNA reads as TGTGCCAGCAGTTTGACCCGGCGAGGTGGCTACACCTTC.

This clonotype occurred many times. This chain's CDR3 is CASSLGPGPTYEQYF. Written as DNA, the CDR3 is TGTGCCAGCAGCTTAGGTCCAGGTCCGACCTACGAGCAGTACTTC. V and J are TRBV7-2 and TRBJ2-7; unclear D gene. V was pared by 1 base and J by 2 bases, with 12 bases between. CDR1 SGHTA and CDR2 FQGNSA come from the germline V gene. The CDR3 contains 15 residues.

This clonotype showed up many times. The rearrangement joins TRBV7-3 to TRBJ1-6; D might be TRBD1 (6 bases). Between the trimmed V and J ends, which lost 5 bases and 0 bases, there was a span of 14 bases. The CDR3 sequence is 17 residues long. CDR1 and CDR2 from the germline V gene are SGHTA and FQGTGA. The chain's CDR3 is CASSLRGGGSYNSPLHF. The CDR3 region has the DNA TGTGCCAGCAGCCTCCGTGGGGGCGGCTCCTATAATTCACCCCTCCACTTT.

This clonotype was seen a handful of times. This chain links TRBV20-1 with TRBJ1-1; 8 bases match TRBD1. From germline, CDR1 is DFQATT and CDR2 SNEGSKA (reference sequence). CDR3 size: 16 residues. Losses at the gene ends were 3 bases for V and 6 bases for J; bases not matched to a gene: 15. The CDR3 loop reads CSARVVQGAMFAEAFF. DNA for the CDR3: TGCAGTGCTAGGGTCGTGCAGGGGGCGATGTTCGCTGAAGCTTTCTTT.

In the case of this clonotype: At one boundary the junction diverges from the germline segment, which might be a read error. The chain carries TRBV29-1 and TRBJ1-4; TRBD1 aligns across 7 bases. Germline V gives CDR1 SQVTM, CDR2 ANQGSEA. The CDR3 sequence is 13 residues long. CDR3 nucleotide sequence: TGCAGCGCCATACAGGGGACTAACGAAAAACTGTTTTTT. Translated, it gives CSAIQGTNEKLFF.

This clonotype was seen many times. V gene TRBV12-3 or TRBV12-4 combines with J gene TRBJ1-2; tentatively, D is TRBD1 (5 bases). The V end lost 6 bases, the J end lost 4 bases, and 12 bases lay between the germline ends. The CDR3 loop spans 13 amino acids. The CDR3 loop reads CASSRDGAYGYTF. CDR3 nucleotides: TGTGCCAGCAGCCGGGACGGAGCCTATGGCTACACCTTC.

Many counts were recorded for this clonotype. CDR3 amino acids: CASSLLPTGSAGETQYF. The CDR3 DNA reads as TGCGCCAGCAGCTTGCTTCCTACAGGGAGTGCAGGAGAGACCCAGTACTTC. This chain uses TRBV5-1 with TRBJ2-5; tentatively, D is TRBD1 (6 bases). V lost 1 base, J lost 4 bases, and 20 bases lay in between. Germline-derived CDR1 and CDR2 are SGHRS and YFSETQ. The CDR3 spans 17 residues. The variable domain in full, with the rest retrieved from reference TRBV5-1 and TRBJ2-5, is KAGVTQTPRYLIKTRGQQVTLSCSPISGHRSVSWYQQTPGQGLQFLFEYFSETQRNKGNFPGRFSGRQFSNSRSEMNVSTLELGDSALYLCASSLLPTGSAGETQYFGPGTRLLVL.

This clonotype was detected many times. The rearrangement joins TRBV20-1 to TRBJ2-5; a weak D match, TRBD1 (5 bases). The CDR3 has 15 amino acids. V was clipped by 6 bases and J by 4 bases, with 21 bases between them. CDR1 is DFQATT and CDR2 is SNEGSKA in the germline V gene (reference sequence). CDR3 residues: CSATLGQNFGETQYF. The CDR3 bases are TGCAGTGCCACCTTGGGGCAGAACTTTGGAGAGACCCAGTACTTC.

This clonotype was seen at least ten times. CDR3 coding DNA: TGCAGTGCTAGAGCCCCCAGCGGGGCCTACAATGAGCAGTTCTTC. Translating gives CSARAPSGAYNEQFF. The chain employs TRBV20-1 and TRBJ2-1; TRBD2 matches at 7 bases. Unmatched junction bases numbered 5, after V lost 1 base and J lost 2 bases. The germline V gene has CDR1 DFQATT and CDR2 SNEGSKA (reference sequence). The CDR3 has 15 residues.